This T cell receptor (beta chain) is from a study of cytomegalovirus exposure and HLA in healthy donors. Germline CDR1 and CDR2: SEHNR and FQNEAQ (reference sequence). The CDR3 has 15 residues. Trimming stripped 5 bases from V and 0 bases from J, with 13 bases between. PCR involved 60 Vbeta and 13 Jbeta primers. The table came from immunoSEQ multiplex PCR; TCRdb's copy has only in-frame clones and leaves some out. The sample has fewer than 100,000 clones; approximately 75% are singletons. This receptor was taken from a woman between 40 and 50 years old in good health and CMV-seronegative. The chain links TRBV7-9 to TRBJ1-1; TRBD1 is a possible D gene (5 bases). Specimen: PBMCs. Here the CDR3 DNA reads TGTGCCAGCAGCCCACGCAGGGCCATGAACACTGAAGCTTTCTTT. Its translation is CASSPRRAMNTEAFF.